This is a list of T cell receptor beta chains from one sample in a study of OX40 agonist ivuxolimab in advanced cancers. Profiling relied on immunoSEQ multiplex PCR, and the TCRdb table lists in-frame clones only, not all of them. The sample holds fewer than 50,000 clones; approximately 90% are singletons and the top ten take 8% to 10%. Sample: CD4+ or CD8+ T cells sorted from blood, taken in a trial of the OX40 agonist ivuxolimab. These receptors came from an adult with an advanced solid tumor such as melanoma, head and neck, liver or kidney cancer. Each CDR3 is given with its conserved first and last residue. A D gene is named only where the DNA matches it firmly. Where a row states a size, it is once, few, many or the class of an expanded clone; other rows omit it.

j_call: TRBJ1-3
d_call: .
v_call: TRBV11-2
clone_size: once
cdr3_aa: CASSPPGSSGNTIYF
cdr3_nt: TGTGCCAGCAGCCCCCCGGGGTCCTCTGGAAACACCATATATTTT

j_call: TRBJ1-1
d_call: .
v_call: TRBV7-9
clone_size: .
cdr3_aa: CASSRPSPMNTEAFF
cdr3_nt: TGTGCCAGCTCTCGACCTTCCCCCATGAACACTGAAGCTTTCTTT

j_call: TRBJ2-1
d_call: .
v_call: TRBV13
clone_size: .
cdr3_aa: CASSHRSSYNEQFF
cdr3_nt: TGTGCCAGCAGCCACAGAAGCTCCTACAATGAGCAGTTCTTC

j_call: TRBJ2-2
d_call: TRBD2
v_call: TRBV7-8
clone_size: .
cdr3_aa: CASSAPGTSVTGELFF
cdr3_nt: TGTGCCAGCAGCGCGCCCGGGACTAGTGTTACCGGGGAGCTGTTTTTT

j_call: TRBJ2-4
d_call: .
v_call: TRBV28
clone_size: .
cdr3_aa: CASSDRINRGVNIQYF
cdr3_nt: TGTGCCAGCAGCGACCGAATCAACCGAGGGGTGAACATTCAGTACTTC

j_call: TRBJ2-2
d_call: .
v_call: TRBV9
clone_size: .
cdr3_aa: CASSQTLSTTGELFF
cdr3_nt: TGTGCCAGCAGCCAAACCCTTAGTACCACCGGGGAGCTGTTTTTT

j_call: TRBJ2-3
d_call: TRBD2
v_call: TRBV9
clone_size: .
cdr3_aa: CASSVGDSGRAADTQYF
cdr3_nt: TGTGCCAGCAGCGTAGGGGATAGCGGGAGGGCCGCAGATACGCAGTATTTT

j_call: TRBJ2-7
d_call: .
v_call: TRBV5-1
clone_size: .
cdr3_aa: CASNLGGVSEQYF
cdr3_nt: TGCGCCAGCAACCTGGGTGGGGTCAGCGAGCAGTACTTC

j_call: TRBJ2-2
d_call: .
v_call: TRBV7-2
clone_size: .
cdr3_aa: CASKGGGELFF
cdr3_nt: TGTGCCAGCAAAGGGGGCGGGGAGCTGTTTTTT

j_call: TRBJ2-1
d_call: .
v_call: TRBV7-9
clone_size: .
cdr3_aa: CASSLPDNEQFF
cdr3_nt: TGTGCCAGCAGCTTACCCGACAATGAGCAGTTCTTC

j_call: TRBJ2-5
d_call: TRBD1
v_call: TRBV11-2
clone_size: .
cdr3_aa: CASSLAGTGRTQYF
cdr3_nt: TGTGCCAGCAGCCTCGCCGGGACAGGACGGACCCAGTACTTC

j_call: TRBJ1-4
d_call: .
v_call: TRBV11-1
clone_size: .
cdr3_aa: CASSSRRGTNEKLFF
cdr3_nt: TGTGCCAGCAGCTCTCGGCGGGGGACGAATGAAAAACTGTTTTTT

j_call: TRBJ1-1
d_call: .
v_call: TRBV6-1
clone_size: .
cdr3_aa: CASSTDFLNTEAFF
cdr3_nt: TGTGCCAGCAGTACGGATTTTTTGAACACTGAAGCTTTCTTT